This T cell receptor beta chain emerged from a study of blood T cell repertoires in COVID-19. V was cut by 6 bases and J by 0 bases, with 7 bases left in between. The CDR3 contains 13 residues. Germline CDR1 SGHNT, CDR2 YYREEE (reference sequence). Source study methods: Counts of nucleated cells, estimated from reference gene primer amplification, were obtained. This table comes from immunoSEQ multiplex PCR, and its TCRdb copy is limited to in-frame clones, with some not included. The D gene and trimming were derived from the DNA, and the V and J assignments and clone size from that table. Of about 300,000 clones in the sample, just under 90% were seen once.

The chain combines TRBV5-4 with TRBJ1-5, with D possibly TRBD1 on 5 matching bases. Sequencing input: peripheral blood. This receptor was obtained from a woman aged 45-60 years with COVID-19, enrolled during active disease. CDR3 in DNA: TGTGCCAGCAAAAGGGGTAGCAATCAGCCCCAGCATTTT. It translates to CASKRGSNQPQHF.